These T cell receptor beta chains were read from a single sample in a study of shared clonotypes between healthy human individuals. Sequencing used immunoSEQ multiplex PCR; TCRdb keeps in-frame clones, though not all of them. The sample holds 1.5 million to 2.5 million clones, about 95% seen once. Sequencing used naive CD8+ T cells sorted from blood. The source is a man between 18 and 35 years old in good health. CDR3s include the opening cysteine and the closing phenylalanine or tryptophan. A D gene is named only where the DNA matches it firmly. Where a row states a size, it is once, few, many or the class of an expanded clone; other rows omit it.

v_call: TRBV4-1
j_call: TRBJ2-5
d_call: TRBD2
clone_size: NA
cdr3_nt: TGCGCCAGCAGCCAAGAGGGACTAGCGGGACAAGAGACCCAGTACTTC
cdr3_aa: CASSQEGLAGQETQYF

v_call: TRBV27
j_call: TRBJ2-7
d_call: TRBD2
clone_size: NA
cdr3_nt: TGTGCCAGCTTCCCGCGGGGGGGCCCCCACGAGCAGTACTTC
cdr3_aa: CASFPRGGPHEQYF

v_call: TRBV28
j_call: TRBJ1-2
d_call: NA
clone_size: NA
cdr3_nt: TGTGCCAGCAGTTTTCGCCAGGTTCATGGCTACACCTTC
cdr3_aa: CASSFRQVHGYTF

v_call: TRBV7-3
j_call: TRBJ2-2
d_call: TRBD2
clone_size: NA
cdr3_nt: TGTGCCAGCAGCCCATGGGCGGGGGGTAACACCGGGGAGCTGTTTTTT
cdr3_aa: CASSPWAGGNTGELFF

v_call: TRBV7-8
j_call: TRBJ1-4
d_call: NA
clone_size: once
cdr3_nt: TGTGCCAGCACCCCTGGGGAGCCTAATGAAAAACTGTTTTTT
cdr3_aa: CASTPGEPNEKLFF

v_call: TRBV5-8
j_call: TRBJ2-2
d_call: NA
clone_size: NA
cdr3_nt: TGTGCCAGCAGCTTGCGTATGGGGGGCATCGGGGAGCTGTTTTTT
cdr3_aa: CASSLRMGGIGELFF

v_call: TRBV11-2
j_call: TRBJ2-7
d_call: NA
clone_size: NA
cdr3_nt: TGTGCCAGCAGCCTAGCCGCCCCTCACGAGCAGTACTTC
cdr3_aa: CASSLAAPHEQYF

v_call: TRBV6-1
j_call: TRBJ2-7
d_call: NA
clone_size: NA
cdr3_nt: TGTGCCAGCAGTGAATTCCTGGACGAGCAGTACTTC
cdr3_aa: CASSEFLDEQYF

v_call: TRBV6-5
j_call: TRBJ1-5
d_call: NA
clone_size: NA
cdr3_nt: TGTGCCAGCAGTCCGGGAGGGTACGGCAATCAGCCCCAGCATTTT
cdr3_aa: CASSPGGYGNQPQHF

v_call: TRBV15
j_call: TRBJ2-7
d_call: TRBD1
clone_size: NA
cdr3_nt: TGTGCCACCAGCGGGACAGGGGGCAGAGGCGAGCAGTACTTC
cdr3_aa: CATSGTGGRGEQYF

v_call: TRBV6-5
j_call: TRBJ2-1
d_call: TRBD1
clone_size: NA
cdr3_nt: TGTGCCAGCAGTTTGGGACAGGGAGGGGTCAATGAGCAGTTCTTC
cdr3_aa: CASSLGQGGVNEQFF

v_call: TRBV27
j_call: TRBJ2-5
d_call: NA
clone_size: NA
cdr3_nt: TGTGCCAGCAGTCAGATGGGACTCGACTTCCAAGAGACCCAGTACTTC
cdr3_aa: CASSQMGLDFQETQYF

v_call: TRBV5-4
j_call: TRBJ2-7
d_call: NA
clone_size: NA
cdr3_nt: TGTGCCAGCAGCTTGTTCTCCTACGAGCAGTACTTC
cdr3_aa: CASSLFSYEQYF

v_call: TRBV10-2
j_call: TRBJ2-7
d_call: NA
clone_size: NA
cdr3_nt: TGCGCCAGCAGTGAGTGGGGCCCCTACGAGCAGTACTTC
cdr3_aa: CASSEWGPYEQYF

v_call: TRBV29-1
j_call: TRBJ2-7
d_call: NA
clone_size: NA
cdr3_nt: TGCAGCGTTGAGGTTCAGGACGGATTCTACGAGCAGTACTTC
cdr3_aa: CSVEVQDGFYEQYF

v_call: TRBV7-9
j_call: TRBJ1-1
d_call: NA
clone_size: NA
cdr3_nt: TGTGCCAGCAGCCCCCGGACAAACACTGAAGCTTTCTTT
cdr3_aa: CASSPRTNTEAFF

v_call: TRBV27
j_call: TRBJ2-5
d_call: NA
clone_size: NA
cdr3_nt: TGTGCCAGCGCCCCCCGGGTGGGGGGACAAGAGACCCAGTACTTC
cdr3_aa: CASAPRVGGQETQYF

v_call: TRBV6-6
j_call: TRBJ1-1
d_call: NA
clone_size: NA
cdr3_nt: TGTGCCAGCAGGCCGCTGCGTGGGGACATGAACACTGAAGCTTTCTTT
cdr3_aa: CASRPLRGDMNTEAFF

v_call: TRBV6-5
j_call: TRBJ2-7
d_call: TRBD1
clone_size: NA
cdr3_nt: TGTGCCAGCAGTATGGGGACAGGGGATTACTACGAGCAGTACTTC
cdr3_aa: CASSMGTGDYYEQYF

v_call: TRBV28
j_call: TRBJ1-1
d_call: NA
clone_size: NA
cdr3_nt: TGTGCCAGCAGTTTATTAGGGGGGAACACTGAAGCTTTCTTT
cdr3_aa: CASSLLGGNTEAFF

v_call: TRBV4-1
j_call: TRBJ1-1
d_call: NA
clone_size: NA
cdr3_nt: TGCGCCAGCAGCCGAACCCAATTGGGAGGGGTGAACACTGAAGCTTTCTTT
cdr3_aa: CASSRTQLGGVNTEAFF

v_call: TRBV6-5
j_call: TRBJ2-3
d_call: TRBD2
clone_size: NA
cdr3_nt: TGTGCCAGCAGTTACTCGTTTGGGGGGGGAACAGATACGCAGTATTTT
cdr3_aa: CASSYSFGGGTDTQYF

v_call: TRBV4-3
j_call: TRBJ1-5
d_call: NA
clone_size: NA
cdr3_nt: TGCGCCAGCAGCCAAGATCTATGGCAGCCCCAGCATTTT
cdr3_aa: CASSQDLWQPQHF

v_call: TRBV11-2
j_call: TRBJ1-1
d_call: NA
clone_size: NA
cdr3_nt: TGTGCCAGCAGCGTCCTCCGAGGCTCGAACACTGAAGCTTTCTTT
cdr3_aa: CASSVLRGSNTEAFF

v_call: TRBV5-5
j_call: TRBJ2-7
d_call: TRBD1
clone_size: NA
cdr3_nt: TGTGCCAGCAGCTTGCTTGGGACAGGGCTTACCTACGAGCAGTACTTC
cdr3_aa: CASSLLGTGLTYEQYF

v_call: TRBV27
j_call: TRBJ1-5
d_call: NA
clone_size: few
cdr3_nt: TGTGCCAGCGGTCCCAATCAGCCCCAGCATTTT
cdr3_aa: CASGPNQPQHF

v_call: TRBV27
j_call: TRBJ1-5
d_call: TRBD1
clone_size: NA
cdr3_nt: TGTGCCAGCAGCGACGGACAGGGACCTAATCAGCCCCAGCATTTT
cdr3_aa: CASSDGQGPNQPQHF

v_call: TRBV14
j_call: TRBJ1-6
d_call: NA
clone_size: NA
cdr3_nt: TGTGCCAGCAGCCAGACTGGAGGGGGCTCCTATAATTCACCCCTCCACTTT
cdr3_aa: CASSQTGGGSYNSPLHF